Below are 5 T cell receptor beta chains sequenced from a single sample in a study of T cells in Graves' hyperthyroidism and ophthalmopathy. The source material, RNA transcripts, was used to amplify TCR beta CDR3 regions. The HTBI set primed first-round TCR CDR3 RT-PCR. TCRdb processed the multiplex PCR reads anew with MiXCR; each CDR3 protein has one entry. Of under 350,000 distinct CDR3 sequences listed, roughly a fifth are singletons. Sequencing used blood. The origin of the receptors is a woman in her forties or fifties with Graves' hyperthyroidism.

V is TRBV2 and J is TRBJ2-5; D possibly corresponds to TRBD1 (5 bases). V shed 2 bases and J shed 4 bases, with 8 bases lying between them. Germline-derived CDR1 and CDR2 are SNHLY and FYNNEI. The CDR3 spans 13 residues. The CDR3 region has the DNA TGTGCCAGCAGTGAAAGGGGCAGAGAGACCCAGTACTTC. It translates to CASSERGRETQYF.

At least ten counts were recorded for this clonotype. CDR3 loop: CASSPSRAPGSYNEQFF. CDR3 DNA: TGTGCCAGCAGTCCGTCCAGGGCGCCGGGCTCCTACAATGAGCAGTTCTTC. The chain combines TRBV28 with TRBJ2-1; TRBD1 might be the D (5 bases). Trimming removed 5 bases at V and 0 bases at J, with 17 bases between. CDR1 and CDR2 from the germline V gene are MDHEN and SYDVKM. CDR3 length: 17 residues.

V gene TRBV6-5 combines with J gene TRBJ1-2; maybe TRBD1 (6 bases). The V end was cut by 0 bases, the J end by 4 bases, with 12 bases between. Germline V gene sequence: CDR1 MNHEY, CDR2 SVGAGI. The CDR3 covers 15 residues. The CDR3 bases are TGTGCCAGCAGTTACTCGGGTAGGGGGGTCTATGGCTACACCTTC. Translating it yields CASSYSGRGVYGYTF.

This clonotype appeared a few times. This chain connects TRBV7-9 to TRBJ2-3; D uncertain. The V gene's germline CDR1 is SEHNR and CDR2 FQNEAQ (reference sequence). The V gene lost 2 bases and the J gene lost 3 bases, with 6 bases spanning the gap. This CDR3 has 13 amino acids. In nucleotides, the CDR3 is TGTGCCAGCAGCTTAAAGCAAACAGATACGCAGTATTTT. Translation gives CASSLKQTDTQYF.

This clonotype was seen a few times. V is TRBV19 and J is TRBJ2-2, with a weak D call TRBD1 (6 bases). The length of the CDR3 is 15 residues. The germline gives CDR1 LNHDA, CDR2 SQIVND (reference sequence). The V end lost 4 bases, the J end lost 5 bases, and 14 bases lay between the germline ends. The CDR3 loop is CASSTTGTKTGELFF. In DNA form, the CDR3 reads TGTGCCAGTAGTACCACCGGGACAAAGACCGGGGAGCTGTTTTTT. Combining the CDR3 with reference TRBV19 and TRBJ2-2 gives the whole variable domain DGGITQSPKYLFRKEGQNVTLSCEQNLNHDAMYWYRQDPGQGLRLIYYSQIVNDFQKGDIAEGYSVSREKKESFPLTVTSAQKNPTAFYLCASSTTGTKTGELFFGEGSRLTVL.